The present T cell receptor beta chain was sequenced within a study of blood T cell repertoires in COVID-19. At the level of the study: There were acute and convalescent COVID-19 samples, and they came from the United States, Italy and Spain. T cells, B-cell-depleted T cells, or PBMCs supplied cDNA or gDNA.

A few counts support this clone. Germline V gene lookup returns CDR1 SGHNT and CDR2 YYREEE (reference sequence). This CDR3 comprises 16 residues. With 0 bases removed from V and 1 base from J, the gap between germline ends came to 11 bases. The authors' processing: From reference gene primer amplification, estimates of nucleated cell counts were derived. Assay used: immunoSEQ multiplex PCR; TCRdb lists only in-frame clones, some missing. For V, J and clone size, that table is used; D and trimming come from the DNA. Found here are 75,000 to 100,000 clones, over 75% of them singletons; the top ten hold about 4.2%.

The sample comprised peripheral blood. This chain joins TRBV5-4 and TRBJ2-1; no clear D. The TCR sequence derives from a man aged 60 to 69 with acute or convalescent COVID-19. The DNA of the CDR3 is TGTGCCAGCAGCTTGGAGCCCATCCGATCCTACAATGAGCAGTTCTTC. It is translated as CASSLEPIRSYNEQFF.